These 28 T cell receptor beta chains came from one sample sequenced in a study of blood T cells in healthy people across ages. A second PCR, run for about 7 to 11 cycles, used a sample-barcoded 5' primer plus a J-beta primer mix. Using its own MiXCR run on the 5' RACE reads, TCRdb lists one record per CDR3 protein. The repertoire holds some 1.4 million distinct CDR3 sequences, with 42% as singletons. The sequenced sample consisted of blood. These receptors were obtained from a woman aged 18-35 years in good health.

This rearrangement joins TRBV20-1 to TRBJ2-1, with TRBD2 matching 13 bases. The DNA end lines up better with TRBJ2-7; the J call may be wrong. Germline loops: CDR1 DFQATT, CDR2 SNEGSKA (reference sequence). The CDR3 length is 16 residues. The DNA of the CDR3 is TGCAGTGCTAGAACTAGCGGGGGGGCGGGATACAATGAGCAGTACTTC. Translating it yields CSARTSGGAGYNEQYF.

This clonotype was picked up a small number of times. The V and J genes are TRBV9 and TRBJ1-2; D gene ambiguous. This CDR3 contains 11 residues. The germline V and J ends were trimmed by 0 bases and 6 bases, with 3 bases remaining between them. Germline CDR1 SGDLS, CDR2 YYNGEE. DNA for the CDR3: TGTGCCAGCAGCGTAGAAGATGGCTACACCTTC. It codes for CASSVEDGYTF.

This chain links TRBV7-9 with TRBJ1-1; TRBD1 is a possible D gene (5 bases). Per the germline V gene, CDR1 is SEHNR and CDR2 is FQNEAQ (reference sequence). Deletions cut 3 bases from V and 1 base from J, with 9 bases between. CDR3 length equals 14 residues. The CDR3 region is CASSFKGQNTEAFF. CDR3 bases: TGTGCCAGCAGCTTTAAAGGACAGAACACTGAAGCTTTCTTT.

This clonotype occurred a few times. The chain couples TRBV20-1 to TRBJ2-3; D may be TRBD2 (5 bases). The germline V gene encodes CDR1 DFQATT and CDR2 SNEGSKA (reference sequence). Trimming removed 6 bases at V and 2 bases at J, with 15 bases between. This CDR3 has 14 residues. In nucleotides, the CDR3 is TGCAGTGCCAACCCTAGCTACCTCACAGATACGCAGTATTTT. This encodes CSANPSYLTDTQYF.

The rearrangement links TRBV10-3 to TRBJ2-1; D is undetermined. CDR1 ENHRY and CDR2 SYGVKD come from the germline V gene. The CDR3 extends over 11 amino acids. The V end lost 8 bases, the J end lost 3 bases, and 5 bases lay between the germline ends. CDR3 sequence reads: CAISLYNEQFF. The CDR3 region has the DNA TGTGCCATCTCTCTCTACAATGAGCAGTTCTTC.

The V and J genes are TRBV9 and TRBJ2-5; perhaps D is TRBD1 or TRBD2 (5 bases each). V shed 5 bases and J shed 5 bases, with 22 bases lying between them. The germline V gene encodes CDR1 SGDLS and CDR2 YYNGEE. This CDR3 has 16 residues. The CDR3: CASSSYRDPRVETQYF. The CDR3 DNA reads TGTGCCAGCAGTAGTTACCGGGACCCGAGGGTTGAGACCCAGTACTTC. Full variable domain (outside the CDR3, taken from reference TRBV9 and TRBJ2-5): DSGVTQTPKHLITATGQRVTLRCSPRSGDLSVYWYQQSLDQGLQFLIQYYNGEERAKGNILERFSAQQFPDLHSELNLSSLELGDSALYFCASSSYRDPRVETQYFGPGTRLLVL.

This chain uses TRBV7-2 with TRBJ2-1; D is possibly TRBD2 (6 bases). Germline V CDR1 and CDR2: SGHTA, FQGNSA. The CDR3 length is 17 residues. With 1 base removed from V and 0 bases from J, the gap between germline ends came to 13 bases. CDR3 bases: TGTGCCAGCAGCTTAGACCCTTTAGCGGCCTCCTACAATGAGCAGTTCTTC. Amino acids: CASSLDPLAASYNEQFF.

Note on this clonotype: One end of the junction fails to match germline, which may point to a read error. V is TRBV6-2 or TRBV6-3 and J is TRBJ2-3; 7 positions agree with TRBD2. Germline loops: CDR1 MNHEY, CDR2 SVGEGT. The CDR3 covers 15 residues. The chain's CDR3 is CASSPRLAGTDTRYF. DNA for the CDR3: TGTGCCAGCAGCCCCAGACTAGCCGGCACAGATACGCGGTATTTT.

CDR3 in amino acids: CSAPLAGDIPYF. The CDR3 nucleotides are TGCAGTGCTCCCCTAGCGGGAGACATTCCGTACTTC. The chain couples TRBV20-1 to TRBJ2-5; 10 bases agree with TRBD2. Trimming at V came to 5 bases and at J to 13 bases, leaving 10 bases not matched to a gene. Germline lookup yields CDR1 DFQATT and CDR2 SNEGSKA (reference sequence). The CDR3 length is 12 residues.

The CDR3: CASSFGLGRTETQYF. The CDR3 DNA follows: TGTGCCAGCAGCTTCGGTTTGGGCCGAACCGAGACCCAGTACTTC. The chain is built from TRBV7-9 and TRBJ2-5; no clear D gene. Between the trimmed V and J ends, which lost 3 bases and 5 bases, there was a span of 16 bases. Per germline, CDR1 SEHNR and CDR2 FQNEAQ (reference sequence). The CDR3 spans 15 residues.

The rearrangement links TRBV6-5 to TRBJ1-2, with TRBD1 matching 9 bases. The CDR3 loop spans 16 amino acids. With 2 bases clipped from V and 1 base from J, the junction kept 5 bases outside the gene matches. Looked up from germline, CDR1 is MNHEY and CDR2 is SVGAGI. For the CDR3, the DNA is TGTGCCAGCAGTTACCAACGGACAGGGGTTAACTATGGCTACACCTTC. Protein: CASSYQRTGVNYGYTF.

Remarks on this clonotype: The germline gene is not matched at one end of the junction; a read error may be the cause. V and J are TRBV27 and TRBJ2-1; 8 bases map to TRBD2. Germline V gene sequence: CDR1 MNHEY, CDR2 SMNVEV (reference sequence). The CDR3 sequence is 13 residues long. The CDR3, as DNA: TGTGCCGGCAGTTTCAACAGCGGGGGCGAGCAGTTCTTC. Translating it yields CAGSFNSGGEQFF.

The V and J genes are TRBV5-4 and TRBJ2-4; 8 nucleotides align to TRBD2. The assigned J gene may be wrong: the sequence end matches TRBJ2-5 better. The CDR3 consists of 16 residues. From germline, CDR1 is SGHNT and CDR2 YYREEE (reference sequence). The CDR3 DNA sequence: TGTGCCAGCAGCCCTTGGAGCGGGAGTGGTGGAGAGACCCAGTACTTC. This gives the protein CASSPWSGSGGETQYF.

Only a few counts were recorded for this clonotype. V gene TRBV20-1 combines with J gene TRBJ2-7; no clear D. This CDR3 is 13 amino acids long. Trimming pared 0 bases from V and 3 bases from J, leaving 9 bases between. Per the germline V gene, CDR1 is DFQATT and CDR2 is SNEGSKA (reference sequence). CDR3 DNA sequence: TGCAGTGCTAGAGATCGGTCGGACTACGAGCAGTACTTC. This translates into CSARDRSDYEQYF.

This clonotype was detected many times. V is TRBV7-2 and J is TRBJ2-3; weak D call: TRBD1 (5 bases). V lost 3 bases, J lost 0 bases, and 16 bases lay in between. From germline, CDR1 is SGHTA and CDR2 FQGNSA. CDR3 length: 17 amino acids. DNA of the CDR3: TGTGCCAGCAGCTTCGCTACAGGTTCTCCTAGCACAGATACGCAGTATTTT. Its translation is CASSFATGSPSTDTQYF.

The rearrangement uses TRBV6-6 and TRBJ1-1; 7 bases are shared with TRBD1. The V and J ends lost 5 bases and 8 bases, in that order; junction bases with no gene match: 8. Germline values: CDR1 MNHNY, CDR2 SVGAGI (reference sequence). The CDR3 is made up of 13 amino acids. The CDR3 bases are TGTGCCAGCAGTGCCCTGACAGGGCCCGAAGCTTTCTTT. As protein: CASSALTGPEAFF.

The V and J genes are TRBV4-1 and TRBJ1-4; TRBD1 matches 7 bases. The V gene's germline CDR1 is MGHRA and CDR2 YSYEKL. V lost 0 bases, J lost 7 bases, and 5 bases stayed unmatched. The CDR3 loop spans 15 amino acids. The CDR3 protein is CASSQETGSGEKLFF. The CDR3 DNA reads TGCGCCAGCAGCCAAGAGACAGGGTCGGGTGAAAAACTGTTTTTT.

This clonotype was seen more than once but under ten times. Given a much more abundant clone one base away, this may be a read error. The genes are TRBV5-1 and TRBJ1-2; D unresolved. V dropped 0 bases and J dropped 4 bases, with 7 bases sitting between them. Germline V gives CDR1 SGHRS, CDR2 YFSETQ. The CDR3 contains 13 residues. This chain's CDR3 is CASSLDGIYGYTF. The CDR3 region has the DNA TGCGCCAGCAGCTTGGACGGGATCTATGGCTACACCTTC.

The rearrangement links TRBV5-6 to TRBJ1-2; 7 nucleotides agree with TRBD1. With 4 bases clipped from V and 8 bases from J, the junction kept 14 bases outside the gene matches. This CDR3 has 15 residues. Per germline, CDR1 SGHDT and CDR2 YYEEEE. The CDR3 nucleotides are TGTGCCAGCAGCCGTCAAACCCTGACAGGGCAAGGCTACACCTTC. This gives the protein CASSRQTLTGQGYTF.

Comment on this clonotype: Mismatch with germline at one junction end may stem from a read error. The J gene is TRBJ2-1, the V gene TRBV4-1, with D unresolved. The length of the CDR3 is 14 residues. Germline CDR1 and CDR2: MGHRA and YSYEKL. This chain's CDR3 is CANSQESENNEQFF. The DNA for the CDR3 is TGCGCCAACAGCCAAGAGTCAGAAAACAATGAGCAGTTCTTC.

As regards this clonotype: One end of the junction fails to match germline, which may point to a read error. The rearrangement uses TRBV12-3 or TRBV12-4 and TRBJ2-1; maybe TRBD2 (5 bases). The closer fit of TRBJ2-7 to the DNA end suggests the J call may be wrong. This CDR3 is 15 amino acids long. CDR3 residues: CASRLAISSYNEQYF. Here the CDR3 DNA reads TGTGCCAGCAGGTTAGCGATTAGCTCCTACAATGAGCAGTACTTC.

The J gene is TRBJ2-7, the V gene TRBV7-9, with D tentatively TRBD2 (6 bases). Germline lookup yields CDR1 SEHNR and CDR2 FQNEAQ (reference sequence). The CDR3 loop spans 13 amino acids. The V end was cut by 8 bases, the J end by 1 base, with 12 bases between. CDR3 residues: CASGGSYSYEQYF. The CDR3, as DNA: TGTGCCAGCGGAGGGTCTTATTCCTACGAGCAGTACTTC.

This chain connects TRBV5-5 to TRBJ1-1; tentative D call: TRBD1 (6 bases). The germline gives CDR1 SGHKS, CDR2 YYEKEE (reference sequence). The V end was cut by 5 bases, the J end by 11 bases, with 16 bases between. The CDR3 consists of 12 residues. The DNA of the CDR3 is TGTGCCAGCAGTTTGCTGGACAGAGATGCTTTCTTT. Translated, it gives CASSLLDRDAFF.

This clonotype was seen only a few times. The chain links TRBV2 to TRBJ2-2; 9 bases map to TRBD1. The CDR3 sequence is 15 residues long. The germline CDR1 and CDR2 sequences are SNHLY and FYNNEI. V lost 6 bases to trimming and J lost 6 bases; unmatched junction nucleotides: 8. The CDR3, as DNA: TGTGCCAGCAGAGGGGACAGGGTTGCCTCCGGGGAGCTGTTTTTT. Its protein is CASRGDRVASGELFF.

This chain links TRBV10-2 with TRBJ2-3, with a weak D call TRBD1 (6 bases). Trimming cost V 5 bases and J 3 bases, with 18 bases left between them. This CDR3 is built from 16 residues. The germline gives CDR1 WSHSY, CDR2 SAAADI. The chain's CDR3 is CASSFSLAQGTDTQYF. The CDR3, as DNA: TGCGCCAGCAGTTTTTCCCTAGCTCAGGGGACAGATACGCAGTATTTT.

As regards this clonotype: One end of the junction fails to match germline, which may point to a read error. The CDR3 is CATGQGAMNPNTEAFF. The CDR3 DNA sequence: TGTGCCACCGGTCAGGGGGCGATGAACCCGAACACCGAAGCTTTCTTT. This rearrangement joins TRBV19 to TRBJ1-1; the match to TRBD1 covers 8 bases. CDR3 length: 16 residues. CDR1 and CDR2 from the germline V gene are LNHDA and SQIVND (reference sequence).

V and J are TRBV6-1 and TRBJ2-1; TRBD2 matches at 11 bases. The J call could be wrong; TRBJ2-7 is a better fit for the DNA end. The CDR3 runs to 14 residues. Germline V gene data show CDR1 as MNHNS and CDR2 as SASEGT. The CDR3 DNA reads as TGTGCCAGCAGGGGACTAGCGGATTACAATGAGCAGTACTTC. The encoded protein is CASRGLADYNEQYF.

The chain joins TRBV12-3 or TRBV12-4 to TRBJ1-2, with D perhaps matching TRBD1 (6 bases). Between the trimmed V and J ends, which lost 10 bases and 3 bases, there was a span of 9 bases. This CDR3 region has 11 residues. This CDR3 is CAIRQDYGYTF. Here the CDR3 DNA reads TGTGCCATTCGACAGGACTATGGCTACACCTTC.